These 24 T cell receptor beta chains were all obtained from the same sample, sequenced in a study of read filtering for tumor transcriptome and immune sequencing. This library used roughly 370 ng RNA and molecular barcoded adaptors spanning alpha/delta and beta/gamma chains. TCRdb analysed the reads with MiXCR anew, one entry per CDR3 protein. The table records fewer than 35,000 distinct CDR3 sequences, 18% of them present only once. The sequencing sample was made of a population of CD138-negative cells sorted from bone marrow. These receptors all come from a donor at least 40 years old with multiple myeloma.

This clonotype was recorded at least ten times. V gene TRBV11-2 combines with J gene TRBJ2-1, with D perhaps TRBD2 (5 bases). This CDR3 is 12 amino acids long. V gave up 3 bases and J gave up 11 bases, with 11 bases separating them. Germline V gives CDR1 SGHAT, CDR2 FQNNGV. As DNA, the CDR3 is TGTGCCAGCAGCTTTGGCCCTAGCAAGCAGTTCTTC. Translated, it gives CASSFGPSKQFF.

This clonotype came up many times. The chain joins TRBV28 to TRBJ1-5; no reliable D call. V was shortened by 3 bases and J by 15 bases, with 21 bases between the two germline ends. CDR3 length equals 14 residues. Germline assignment: CDR1 MDHEN and CDR2 SYDVKM. CDR3 sequence reads: CASSFGREESLLHF. The CDR3, as DNA: TGTGCCAGCAGTTTCGGTAGAGAGGAGAGCCTTCTGCATTTT.

With respect to this clonotype: This likely stems from a read error, as it lies one base from a far larger clone. The chain carries TRBV5-1 and TRBJ1-4; D gene ambiguous. The J call may be faulty, since TRBJ2-3 better matches the DNA end. There are 13 residues in the CDR3. CDR1 and CDR2 from the germline V gene are SGHRS and YFSETQ. The CDR3 DNA is TGCGCCAGCAGCTTGATGTCAGCAGATCCGCAGTATTTT. Its translation is CASSLMSADPQYF.

This clonotype came up many times. The rearrangement links TRBV6-5 to TRBJ2-3, with D possibly matching TRBD1 (5 bases). CDR3 size: 13 residues. V lost 0 bases, J lost 9 bases, and 10 bases lay in between. Germline V CDR1 and CDR2: MNHEY, SVGAGI. The CDR3 nucleotides read TGTGCCAGCAGTTACTCGCACCCAGGGACGCAGTATTTT. Its translation is CASSYSHPGTQYF.

There are many counts of this clonotype. This sequence joins TRBV6-2 or TRBV6-3 and TRBJ2-5; 8 nucleotides align to TRBD2. The CDR3 contains 15 residues. The germline V gene has CDR1 MNHEY and CDR2 SVGEGT. After removal of 5 bases from V and 5 bases from J, the junction contained 10 bases not matched to a gene. The CDR3 DNA reads TGTGCCAGCAGTCCCGAGGAAGCGGGGGCGGAGACCCAGTACTTC. Amino acid sequence: CASSPEEAGAETQYF.

This clonotype appeared many times. This chain uses TRBV20-1 with TRBJ2-7, with D unclear. The germline V gene encodes CDR1 DFQATT and CDR2 SNEGSKA (reference sequence). The CDR3 has 13 amino acids. V dropped 3 bases and J dropped 5 bases, with 14 bases sitting between them. CDR3 sequence (DNA): TGCAGTGCTAGGGAGCAGACTTGGGACGAGCAGTACTTC. Its translation: CSAREQTWDEQYF.

In the case of this clonotype: This clone may be a read error of a much larger clone one base away. The chain recombines TRBV6-6 with TRBJ1-4, with 11 bases lining up with TRBD1. The CDR3 extends over 17 amino acids. Germline V gene sequence: CDR1 MNHNY, CDR2 SVGAGI (reference sequence). CDR3 protein: CASINKIGQGADEKLSF. In DNA form, the CDR3 reads TGTGCCAGCATTAACAAAATCGGACAGGGGGCTGATGAAAAACTGTCTTTT.

This clonotype occurred many times. The chain is built from TRBV29-1 and TRBJ2-5; a weak D match, TRBD2 (5 bases). Between the trimmed V and J ends, which lost 8 bases and 1 base, there was a span of 8 bases. This CDR3 region has 11 residues. CDR1 SQVTM and CDR2 ANQGSEA come from the germline V gene. For the CDR3, the DNA is TGCAGCCCGGACTGCCAAGAGACCCAGTACTTC. Its translation: CSPDCQETQYF.

This clonotype was found many times. The rearrangement links TRBV10-3 to TRBJ1-2; D call uncertain. The CDR3 totals 16 residues. V gave up 3 bases and J gave up 0 bases, with 14 bases separating them. Looked up from germline, CDR1 is ENHRY and CDR2 is SYGVKD. The chain's CDR3 is CAISDPPGSSNYGYTF. In nucleotides, the CDR3 is TGTGCCATCAGTGACCCCCCGGGCTCATCTAACTATGGCTACACCTTC.

This clonotype was counted ten times or more. This sequence joins TRBV6-1 and TRBJ1-1; D is undetermined. Germline CDR1 is MNHNS and CDR2 is SASEGT. CDR3 length: 13 residues. Trimming shortened V by 4 bases and J by 2 bases, and 8 bases separated the two germline ends. CDR3 bases: TGTGCCAGCAGTGTAAGGCACAACACTGAAGCTTTCTTT. Encoded protein: CASSVRHNTEAFF.

With regard to this clonotype: Germline and junction disagree at one end, which may indicate a read error. The chain couples TRBV29-1 to TRBJ1-2, with 8 bases matching TRBD1. The CDR3 spans 13 residues. Germline V lookup: CDR1 SQVTM, CDR2 ANQGSEA. The CDR3 region is CRVDAQGADGHTF. Written as DNA, the CDR3 is TGCCGCGTTGATGCTCAGGGGGCTGATGGCCACACCTTC.

This clonotype was found many times. The chain combines TRBV18 with TRBJ2-6; D is perhaps TRBD1 (5 bases). V gave up 3 bases and J gave up 4 bases, with 16 bases separating them. This CDR3 has 17 amino acids. The germline V gene encodes CDR1 KGHSH and CDR2 LQKENI. This CDR3 is CASSPRSSPGGANVLTF. The CDR3 nucleotides are TGTGCCAGCTCACCTCGCTCCTCCCCAGGGGGGGCCAACGTCCTGACTTTC.

The chain carries TRBV30 and TRBJ1-1; D remains ambiguous. V gave up 1 base and J gave up 6 bases, with 9 bases separating them. The CDR3 length is 12 residues. Germline assignment: CDR1 GTSNPN and CDR2 SVGIG (reference sequence). The CDR3 DNA reads TGTGCCTGGAGTGAAACGGCGGCTGAAGCTTTCTTT. Its protein product is CAWSETAAEAFF.

As for this clonotype: A much larger clone lies a single base off, so this may be a read error. This CDR3 is missing its conserved last phenylalanine or tryptophan, likely due to a read error. The chain couples TRBV7-8 to TRBJ2-5; no clear D. This CDR3 has 13 amino acids. Germline V gene lookup returns CDR1 SGHVS and CDR2 FQNEAQ. The germline V and J ends were trimmed by 6 bases and 3 bases, with 11 bases remaining between them. In nucleotides, the CDR3 is TGTGCCAGCAGAAAGATCCGGGAAGAGACCCAGTACTCC. Residues: CASRKIREETQYS.

This clonotype was seen repeatedly, ten times or more. This chain connects TRBV7-6 to TRBJ2-7, with D unclear. Germline CDR1 and CDR2: SGHVS and FNYEAQ. The CDR3 has 13 residues. The V end was cut by 0 bases, the J end by 5 bases, with 8 bases between. The CDR3 DNA follows: TGTGCCAGCAGCTTAGCGGCCCTCGACGAGCAGTACTTC. This encodes CASSLAALDEQYF.

Remarks on this clonotype: A much larger clone differs from this one at a single base, so this may be a read error. The J gene is TRBJ1-1, the V gene TRBV14; unclear D gene. Germline V gene sequence: CDR1 SGHDN, CDR2 FVKESK. The CDR3 runs to 13 residues. The CDR3 DNA reads as TGTGCCAGCAGCGGACTAATGAGCACTGTAGCTTTCTTT. It encodes CASSGLMSTVAFF.

As regards this clonotype: The conserved phenylalanine or tryptophan normally closing the CDR3 is absent here, so this likely arose from a read error. The chain is built from TRBV18 and TRBJ2-3; D may match TRBD1 or TRBD2 (5 bases each). The germline V gene encodes CDR1 KGHSH and CDR2 LQKENI. Trimming cost V 3 bases and J 3 bases, with 10 bases left between them. CDR3 length equals 14 residues. CDR3 in amino acids: CASSPGTGTDTQYC. The CDR3, as DNA: TGTGCCAGCTCACCGGGGACGGGTACAGATACGCAGTATTGT.

This clonotype was observed at least ten times. The rearrangement links TRBV7-3 to TRBJ2-7; possibly TRBD1 for D (6 bases). The CDR3 has 14 amino acids. The V gene lost 5 bases and the J gene lost 0 bases, with 11 bases spanning the gap. Germline loops: CDR1 SGHTA, CDR2 FQGTGA. The CDR3 sequence is CASSTVDSSYEQYF. Here the CDR3 DNA reads TGTGCCAGCAGCACTGTGGACAGCTCCTACGAGCAGTACTTC. The full variable domain, its missing parts supplied by reference TRBV7-3 and TRBJ2-7, is GAGVSQTPSNKVTEKGKYVELRCDPISGHTALYWYRQSLGQGPEFLIYFQGTGAADDSGLPNDRFFAVRPEGSVSTLKIQRTERGDSAVYLCASSTVDSSYEQYFGPGTRLTVT.

This clonotype occurred a few times. The rearrangement joins TRBV20-1 to TRBJ2-1, with no clear D. The CDR3 consists of 16 residues. Germline CDR1 reads DFQATT; CDR2 reads SNEGSKA (reference sequence). The V gene lost 0 bases and the J gene lost 2 bases, with 14 bases spanning the gap. DNA of the CDR3: TGCAGTGCTAGAGACATAACGGAGAAGGCCTACAATGAGCAGTTCTTC. It specifies CSARDITEKAYNEQFF.

This clonotype was counted many times. The chain joins TRBV19 to TRBJ2-3; D possibly corresponds to TRBD1 (6 bases). Trimming pared 7 bases from V and 1 base from J, leaving 12 bases between. The CDR3 totals 14 residues. The germline V gene has CDR1 LNHDA and CDR2 SQIVND (reference sequence). The CDR3 coding sequence is TGTGCCAGTACCTCAGGGGAAGGCACAGATACGCAGTATTTT. Its translation is CASTSGEGTDTQYF.

On this clonotype itself: A clone one base away is much larger, so this may be a read error. The gene calls are TRBV29-1 and TRBJ1-4; D is unresolved. CDR1 and CDR2 from the germline V gene are SQVTM and ANQGSEA. The CDR3 totals 12 residues. The CDR3 is CGVGWAWEKLFF. The CDR3 DNA is TGCGGCGTGGGCTGGGCTTGGGAAAAACTGTTTTTT.

This clonotype appeared many times. The rearrangement uses TRBV29-1 and TRBJ2-3, with D maybe TRBD2 (6 bases). There are 11 residues in the CDR3. The V end lost 7 bases, the J end lost 6 bases, and 11 bases lay between the germline ends. Germline assignment: CDR1 SQVTM and CDR2 ANQGSEA. CDR3 sequence: CSGGALDTQYF. In DNA form, the CDR3 reads TGCAGCGGCGGGGCTTTGGATACGCAGTATTTT.

V is TRBV4-1 and J is TRBJ1-1, with D uncertain. The CDR3 sequence is 15 residues long. Germline CDR1 is MGHRA and CDR2 is YSYEKL. Deletions cut 4 bases from V and 1 base from J, with 13 bases between. DNA of the CDR3: TGCGCCAGCAGCCTAGTGGGCGACACGAACACTGAAGCTTTCTTT. Protein product: CASSLVGDTNTEAFF.

This clonotype was detected many times. A read error may be the cause here, since a much bigger clone is one base away. The rearrangement links TRBV29-1 to TRBJ2-2, with D tentatively TRBD2 (5 bases). Germline CDR1 SQVTM, CDR2 ANQGSEA. The V and J ends lost 4 bases and 5 bases respectively, with 11 bases between them. The CDR3 contains 13 residues. DNA of the CDR3: TGCAGCGTTGCCCGGGAATGGACCGGGGAGCTGTTTTTT. Translating it yields CSVAREWTGELFF.